This T cell receptor beta chain derives from a study of blood T cell repertoires in COVID-19. This CDR3 is 15 amino acids long. The germline V gene encodes CDR1 SGHNT and CDR2 YYREEE (reference sequence). Trimming took off 0 bases at V and 7 bases at J, with 11 bases between the two ends. There are a few counts of this clone. TCRdb's copy holds only in-frame clones and misses some; the assay was immunoSEQ multiplex PCR. The sample lists around 300,000 clones; just under 90% were seen once. Specimen: PBMCs or T cells enriched from blood (not recorded which). V is TRBV5-4 and J is TRBJ1-6, with D hard to call. The TCR originated in a woman aged 55-69 years who had recovered from COVID-19. This CDR3 is CASSLVEGGNSPLHF. DNA of the CDR3: TGTGCCAGCAGCTTGGTTGAGGGTGGGAATTCACCCCTCCACTTT.